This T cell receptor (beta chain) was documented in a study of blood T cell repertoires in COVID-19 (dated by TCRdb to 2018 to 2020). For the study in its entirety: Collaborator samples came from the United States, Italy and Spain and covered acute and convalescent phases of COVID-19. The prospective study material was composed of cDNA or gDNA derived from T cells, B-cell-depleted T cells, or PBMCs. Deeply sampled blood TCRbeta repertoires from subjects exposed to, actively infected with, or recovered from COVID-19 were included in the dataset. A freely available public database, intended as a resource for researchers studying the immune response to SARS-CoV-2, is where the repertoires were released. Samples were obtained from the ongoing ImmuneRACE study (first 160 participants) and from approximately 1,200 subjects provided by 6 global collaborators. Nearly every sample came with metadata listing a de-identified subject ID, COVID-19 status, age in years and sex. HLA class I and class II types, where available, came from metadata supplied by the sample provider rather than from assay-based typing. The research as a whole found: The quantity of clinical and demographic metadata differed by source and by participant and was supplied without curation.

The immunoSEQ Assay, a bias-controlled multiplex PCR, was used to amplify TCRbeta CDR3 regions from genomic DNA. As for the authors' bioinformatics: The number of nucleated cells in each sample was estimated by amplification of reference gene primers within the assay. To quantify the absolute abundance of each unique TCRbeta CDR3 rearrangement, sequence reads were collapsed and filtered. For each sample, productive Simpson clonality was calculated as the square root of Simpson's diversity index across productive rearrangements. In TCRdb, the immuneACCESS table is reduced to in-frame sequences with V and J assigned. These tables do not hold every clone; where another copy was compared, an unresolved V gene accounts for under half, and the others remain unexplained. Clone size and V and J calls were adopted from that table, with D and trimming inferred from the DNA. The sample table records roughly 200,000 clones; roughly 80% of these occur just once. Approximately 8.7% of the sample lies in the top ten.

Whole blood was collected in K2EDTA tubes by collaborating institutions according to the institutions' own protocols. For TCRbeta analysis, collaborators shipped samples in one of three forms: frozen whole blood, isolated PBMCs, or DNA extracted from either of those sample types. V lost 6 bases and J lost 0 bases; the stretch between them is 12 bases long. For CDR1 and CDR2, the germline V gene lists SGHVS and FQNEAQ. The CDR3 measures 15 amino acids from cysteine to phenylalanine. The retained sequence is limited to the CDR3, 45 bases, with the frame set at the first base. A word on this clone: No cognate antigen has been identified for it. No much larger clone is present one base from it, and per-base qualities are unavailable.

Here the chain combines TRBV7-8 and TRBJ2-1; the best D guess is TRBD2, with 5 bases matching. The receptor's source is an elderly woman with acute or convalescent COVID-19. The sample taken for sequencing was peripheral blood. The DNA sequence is TGTGCCAGCAGAGAGGGAAGGCTCTCCTACAATGAGCAGTTCTTC. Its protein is CASREGRLSYNEQFF.